This T cell receptor beta chain was observed in a study of PD-1 blockade in classical Hodgkin lymphoma (dated by TCRdb to 2018 to 2021). Concerning the study at large: Nivolumab dosing was 3 mg/kg intravenously every 2 weeks, continuing until either disease progression or unacceptable toxicity. The study used CyTOF and TCR beta sequencing to define a peripheral blood immune signature of response to PD-1 blockade in classical Hodgkin lymphoma.

Taken from the germline V gene, the CDR1 and CDR2 loops are ENHRY and SYGVKD. The CDR3 covers 17 residues, taking in both the cysteine and the phenylalanine. Just the 51-base CDR3 DNA is kept, in frame starting at base 1. V and J lose 5 bases and 3 bases, and a span of 19 bases separates them. The Qiagen DNeasy kit was used to extract genomic DNA from unsorted PBMCs and from the negatively selected CD4+ and CD8+ fractions. Amplification of TCR beta CDR3 regions was done by immunoSEQ multiplex PCR with primers that anneal to V and J segments. Amplification bias was minimized using a synthetic immune receptor repertoire, and residual bias was removed computationally after sequencing. In the authors' own workflow: Repertoire diversity was quantified as the Shannon entropy index using custom Python scripts. The unsorted, CD4+ and CD8+ repertoires were each analyzed separately, with the exception of combined analyses, where CD4+ and CD8+ sequences were merged in silico. Clonal expansion was defined as a frequency increase of at least 2-fold after treatment compared with C1D1, and clones undetected at baseline were assigned a pseudocount of 0.5. Clones with 0 or 1 copy at C1D1 were defined as singleton clones, while clones with 2 or more copies were defined as non-singleton clones. Clones expanded in unsorted samples were annotated as CD4+, CD8+ or unknown by matching protein sequences in sorted samples from the same patient. Wilcoxon tests were applied to paired samples to test diversity changes from C1D1 to C4D1. The table was pulled from immuneACCESS by TCRdb, which kept in-frame rearrangements only. Such tables lose some clones; where checked, under half of the loss comes from unresolved V genes, and the rest has no known cause. V and J calls plus clone size are reproduced from that table; the DNA served to infer D and trimming. This sample gives fewer than 15,000 clones in total; around 87% of them show up just once. The ten top clones hold about 39% of the sample.

The time point label, as the study defines it: cycle 1 day 1 (C1D1), immediately before nivolumab initiation. Every trial patient had relapsed after autologous stem cell transplantation, and cohorts A, B and C differed in prior brentuximab vedotin exposure. The trial cohort comprised 56 patients with relapsed/refractory classical Hodgkin lymphoma whose best overall responses were complete response, partial response or progressive disease. Single-agent nivolumab was administered to trial patients in the multi-cohort phase II CheckMate 205 trial. An independent review committee assessed best overall response using the 2007 International Working Group response criteria. PBMCs from the trial were collected at three points: immediately before nivolumab initiation (C1D1), and during therapy at cycle 2 day 1 and cycle 4 day 1. Peripheral blood was collected in 8 mL Vacutainer Cell Preparation Tubes, from which PBMCs were isolated by centrifugation and then cryopreserved.

Study-level results and caveats: Newly diagnosed patients were reported to have lower baseline TCR diversity than healthy donors, and relapsed/refractory patients were reported to have lower baseline TCR diversity still. The study was limited to a single clinical trial cohort, and causes of repertoire differences, possibly disease activity or prior therapy, remained undefined. By C4D1, a significant rise was seen in CD4+ TCR diversity but not in CD8+ TCR diversity (p=0.0027 vs p=0.16), and the rise was most apparent among complete responders (p=0.02). Trial patients achieving complete response had baseline diversity similar to newly diagnosed patients, whereas partial responders and progressors had significantly lower diversity. Patients starting nivolumab less than 1 year after ASCT had lower diversity and were excluded from later analyses to avoid confounding by immune reconstitution.

In regard to this clone: The target of this receptor is not known. No much larger clone is present one base from it, and per-base qualities are unavailable.

The chain is made from TRBV10-3 and TRBJ2-2, and possibly TRBD2, on 5 matching bases. This receptor was obtained from a human donor with classical Hodgkin lymphoma. Sequenced material: peripheral blood mononuclear cells (PBMCs), taken at baseline. CDR3 sequence: CAISQGLLLSDTGELFF. Read as DNA, the sequence is TGTGCCATCAGTCAAGGACTCCTCCTTTCTGACACCGGGGAGCTGTTTTTT.